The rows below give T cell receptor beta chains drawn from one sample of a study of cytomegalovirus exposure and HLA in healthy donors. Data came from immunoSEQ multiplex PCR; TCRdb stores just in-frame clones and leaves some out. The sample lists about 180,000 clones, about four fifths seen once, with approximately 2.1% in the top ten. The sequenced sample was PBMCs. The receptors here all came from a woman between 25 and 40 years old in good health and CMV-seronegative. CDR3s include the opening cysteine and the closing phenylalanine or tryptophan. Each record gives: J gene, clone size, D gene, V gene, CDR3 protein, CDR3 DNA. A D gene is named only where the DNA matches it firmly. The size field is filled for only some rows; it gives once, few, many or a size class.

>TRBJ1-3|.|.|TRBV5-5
CASSPITGFGNTIYF
TGTGCCAGCAGCCCAATTACAGGGTTCGGAAACACCATATATTTT
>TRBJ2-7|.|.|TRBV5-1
CASSGGTRHEQYF
TGCGCCAGCAGCGGCGGGACTCGCCACGAGCAGTACTTC
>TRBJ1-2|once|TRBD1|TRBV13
CASSLERDREAYGYTF
TGTGCCAGCAGCTTAGAACGGGACAGGGAGGCCTATGGCTACACCTTC
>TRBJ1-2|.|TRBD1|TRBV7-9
CASSLGAGGLYGYTF
TGTGCCAGCAGCTTAGGGGCAGGGGGCCTCTATGGCTACACCTTC
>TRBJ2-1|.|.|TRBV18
CASSPGGGNEQFF
TGTGCCAGCTCACCTGGAGGCGGCAATGAGCAGTTCTTC
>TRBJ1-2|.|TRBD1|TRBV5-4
CASSLGDREVNYGYTF
TGTGCCAGCAGCTTGGGGGACAGGGAAGTTAACTATGGCTACACCTTC
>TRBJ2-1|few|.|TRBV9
CASSVGPSEQFF
TGTGCCAGCAGCGTAGGGCCTAGTGAGCAGTTCTTC
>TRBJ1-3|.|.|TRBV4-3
CASSQDPQVELGTLSGNTIYF
TGCGCCAGCAGCCAAGATCCCCAAGTCGAACTCGGGACACTCTCTGGAAACACCATATATTTT
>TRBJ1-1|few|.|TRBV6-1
CASSEVLGGTEAFF
TGTGCCAGCAGTGAGGTGTTGGGGGGCACTGAAGCTTTCTTT
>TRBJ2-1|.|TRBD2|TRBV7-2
CASSLVASGSYNEQFF
TGTGCCAGCAGCTTAGTGGCTAGCGGGTCCTACAATGAGCAGTTCTTC
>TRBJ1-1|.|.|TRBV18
CASSPPEWAGELDTEAFF
TGTGCCAGCTCACCACCGGAATGGGCAGGGGAGCTGGACACTGAAGCTTTCTTT
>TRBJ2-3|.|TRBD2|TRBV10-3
CASATSGGADTQYF
TGTGCCAGCGCGACTAGCGGGGGGGCAGATACGCAGTATTTT
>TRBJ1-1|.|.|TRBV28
CASSPTDSYLNTEAFF
TGTGCCAGCAGCCCCACAGACAGTTATCTGAACACTGAAGCTTTCTTT
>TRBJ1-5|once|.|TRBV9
CASGADRYNQPQHF
TGTGCCAGCGGAGCTGACAGATACAATCAGCCCCAGCATTTT
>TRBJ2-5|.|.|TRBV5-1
CASSLRRETQYF
TGCGCCAGCAGCCTACGGAGGGAGACCCAGTACTTC
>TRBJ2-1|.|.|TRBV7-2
CASSLIRGNEQFF
TGTGCCAGCAGCTTAATCCGCGGCAATGAGCAGTTCTTC
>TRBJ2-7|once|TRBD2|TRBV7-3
CASSSNPSGGSEQYF
TGTGCCAGCAGCTCAAACCCTAGCGGGGGCAGCGAGCAGTACTTC
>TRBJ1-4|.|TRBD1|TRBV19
CASRDRGTITTNEKLFF
TGTGCCAGTCGGGACAGGGGAACTATCACAACTAATGAAAAACTGTTTTTT
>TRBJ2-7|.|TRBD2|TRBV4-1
CASSQISGVSSYEQYF
TGCGCCAGCAGCCAAATCAGCGGGGTGAGCTCCTACGAGCAGTACTTC
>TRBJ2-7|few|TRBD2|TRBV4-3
CASSQETGGSFYEQYF
TGCGCCAGCAGCCAAGAGACGGGGGGGTCATTCTACGAGCAGTACTTC
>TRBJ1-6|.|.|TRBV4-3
CASNQGRSYNSPLHF
TGCGCCAGCAACCAGGGGAGGTCCTATAATTCACCCCTCCACTTT
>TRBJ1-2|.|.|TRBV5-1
CASSLPSSHGYTF
TGCGCCAGCAGCTTGCCGTCAAGCCATGGCTACACCTTC
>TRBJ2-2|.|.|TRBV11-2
CASSSGTFDTGELFF
TGTGCCAGCAGCTCAGGGACTTTCGACACCGGGGAGCTGTTTTTT
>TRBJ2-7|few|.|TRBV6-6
CASSTGSYEQYF
TGTGCCAGCAGCACAGGGTCCTACGAGCAGTACTTC
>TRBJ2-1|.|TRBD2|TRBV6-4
CASSDGWRGSSYNEQFF
TGTGCCAGCAGTGACGGGTGGCGGGGGAGCTCCTACAATGAGCAGTTCTTC
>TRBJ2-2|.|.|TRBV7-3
CASSSGIGNTGELFF
TGTGCCAGCAGCTCCGGTATTGGGAACACCGGGGAGCTGTTTTTT
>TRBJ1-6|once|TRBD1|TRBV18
CASSSQGVENSPLHF
TGTGCCAGCTCATCTCAGGGGGTTGAAAATTCACCCCTCCACTTT
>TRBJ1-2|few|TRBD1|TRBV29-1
CSVGFSQGANGYTF
TGCAGCGTTGGGTTTTCCCAGGGGGCTAATGGCTACACCTTC
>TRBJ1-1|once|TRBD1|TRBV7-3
CASSSTGGSTEAFF
TGTGCCAGCAGCTCGACAGGGGGTAGCACTGAAGCTTTCTTT
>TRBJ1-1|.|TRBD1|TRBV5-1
CASSLTGVTEAFF
TGCGCCAGCAGCTTAACAGGGGTCACTGAAGCTTTCTTT
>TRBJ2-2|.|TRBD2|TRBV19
CASSAGLAGSTGELFF
TGTGCCAGTAGTGCGGGACTAGCGGGAAGCACCGGGGAGCTGTTTTTT
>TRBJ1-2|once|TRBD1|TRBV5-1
CASSLVGRGRKYYGYTF
TGCGCCAGCAGTCTCGTTGGCAGGGGGCGCAAGTACTATGGCTACACCTTC
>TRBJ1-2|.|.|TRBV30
CAWSVWGGVGGNYGYTF
TGTGCCTGGAGTGTATGGGGGGGGGTTGGAGGGAACTATGGCTACACCTTC
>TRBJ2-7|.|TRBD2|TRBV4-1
CASSQDRAGRSYEQYF
TGCGCCAGCAGCCAAGATCGAGCGGGGCGCTCCTACGAGCAGTACTTC
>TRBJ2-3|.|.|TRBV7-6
CASSSQRDTQYF
TGTGCCAGCAGCTCTCAGAGGGATACGCAGTATTTT
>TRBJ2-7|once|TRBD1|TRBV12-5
CASGTGQGDSYEQYF
TGTGCTAGTGGTACAGGACAGGGGGACTCCTACGAGCAGTACTTC
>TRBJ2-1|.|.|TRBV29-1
CSSRSLDEQFF
TGCAGCTCACGGAGCCTCGATGAGCAGTTCTTC
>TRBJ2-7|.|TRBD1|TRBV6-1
CASSEARIRDRGRGQYF
TGTGCCAGCAGTGAAGCCAGGATCCGGGACAGGGGGCGCGGGCAGTACTTC
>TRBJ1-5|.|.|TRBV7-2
CASSRDTPNQPQHF
TGTGCCAGCAGCCGGGACACCCCGAATCAGCCCCAGCATTTT
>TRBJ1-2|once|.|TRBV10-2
CASSEIGKLSGYTF
TGCGCCAGCAGTGAGATTGGAAAACTATCGGGCTACACCTTC
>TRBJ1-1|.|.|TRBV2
CASTTRTEAFF
TGTGCCAGCACGACAAGGACTGAAGCTTTCTTT
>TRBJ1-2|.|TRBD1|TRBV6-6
CASSKGQGYGYTF
TGTGCCAGCAGTAAGGGACAGGGGTATGGCTACACCTTC
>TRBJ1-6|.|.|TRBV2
CASSSGYSGPPLHF
TGTGCCAGCAGTTCAGGGTATAGTGGGCCACCCCTCCACTTT
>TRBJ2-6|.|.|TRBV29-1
CSVEALGSGANVLTF
TGCAGCGTTGAAGCCTTGGGGAGTGGGGCCAACGTCCTGACTTTC
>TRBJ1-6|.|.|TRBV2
CASSVQGGNNSPLHF
TGTGCCAGCAGTGTACAGGGTGGGAATAATTCACCCCTCCACTTT
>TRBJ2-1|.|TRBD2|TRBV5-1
CASSISSGGSYNEQFF
TGCGCCAGCAGCATTTCTAGCGGGGGATCCTACAATGAGCAGTTCTTC
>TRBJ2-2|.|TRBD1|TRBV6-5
CASRPDRVTGELFF
TGTGCCAGCAGACCGGACAGGGTGACCGGGGAGCTGTTTTTT
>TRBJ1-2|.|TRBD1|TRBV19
CASSPDRGYGYTF
TGTGCCAGTAGTCCCGACAGGGGGTATGGCTACACCTTC
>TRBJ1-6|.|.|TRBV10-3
CASARTESSYNSPLHF
TGTGCCTCCGCCCGGACAGAGAGCTCCTATAATTCACCCCTCCACTTT
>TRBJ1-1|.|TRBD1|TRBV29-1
CSVAEGQDARAFF
TGCAGCGTCGCCGAGGGACAGGACGCGCGAGCTTTCTTT